The rows below give T cell receptor beta chains drawn from one sample of a study of shared clonotypes between healthy human individuals. Sequencing used immunoSEQ multiplex PCR; TCRdb keeps in-frame clones, though not all of them. The data show over a million clones, approximately 72% seen once. Sequenced input: memory CD4+ T cells sorted from blood. Receptors were obtained from a man between 18 and 29 years old in good health. The CDR3 runs from the conserved cysteine through the conserved F or W. Each record gives: J gene, V gene, D gene, CDR3 protein, CDR3 DNA. D genes are given only for firm matches.

>TRBJ1-1|TRBV5-6|.
CASSPRDGRRAFF
TGTGCCAGCAGCCCCCGGGACGGTAGGAGGGCTTTCTTT
>TRBJ1-1|TRBV25-1|.
CASSHTGLREAFF
TGTGCCAGCAGTCACACCGGCCTTAGGGAAGCTTTCTTT
>TRBJ1-2|TRBV28|.
CASSDVSYGYTF
TGTGCCAGCAGTGACGTCAGCTATGGCTACACCTTC
>TRBJ2-2|TRBV7-6|TRBD1
CASSLRTGGPTGELFF
TGTGCCAGCAGCCTCCGGACAGGGGGGCCCACCGGGGAGCTGTTTTTT
>TRBJ1-1|TRBV11-2|.
CASSSESPNTEAFF
TGTGCCAGCAGCTCCGAAAGCCCGAACACTGAAGCTTTCTTT
>TRBJ1-2|TRBV5-1|.
CASSLAGDYGYTF
TGCGCCAGCAGCTTAGCAGGGGACTATGGCTACACCTTC
>TRBJ1-1|TRBV5-1|.
CASSLEPGEAFF
TGCGCCAGCAGCTTGGAGCCAGGGGAAGCTTTCTTT
>TRBJ1-3|TRBV7-8|.
CASSLPGGSGNTIYF
TGTGCCAGCAGCTTACCGGGTGGCTCTGGAAACACCATATATTTT
>TRBJ2-7|TRBV2|.
CASRELPGTTAYEQYF
TGTGCCAGCAGGGAACTTCCCGGGACAACAGCCTACGAGCAGTACTTC
>TRBJ2-1|TRBV7-6|TRBD2
CASSFHSLAGYNEQFF
TGTGCCAGCAGCTTTCATTCACTAGCGGGTTACAATGAGCAGTTCTTC
>TRBJ2-6|TRBV11-1|TRBD1
CASSQTGTGFPGANVLTF
TGTGCCAGCAGCCAGACCGGGACAGGGTTCCCTGGGGCCAACGTCCTGACTTTC
>TRBJ1-3|TRBV6-5|.
CASGVYSGNTIYF
TGTGCCAGTGGGGTTTACTCTGGAAACACCATATATTTT
>TRBJ2-7|TRBV5-1|.
CASSLGLALSYEQYF
TGCGCCAGCAGCTTGGGGCTGGCCCTCTCCTACGAGCAGTACTTC